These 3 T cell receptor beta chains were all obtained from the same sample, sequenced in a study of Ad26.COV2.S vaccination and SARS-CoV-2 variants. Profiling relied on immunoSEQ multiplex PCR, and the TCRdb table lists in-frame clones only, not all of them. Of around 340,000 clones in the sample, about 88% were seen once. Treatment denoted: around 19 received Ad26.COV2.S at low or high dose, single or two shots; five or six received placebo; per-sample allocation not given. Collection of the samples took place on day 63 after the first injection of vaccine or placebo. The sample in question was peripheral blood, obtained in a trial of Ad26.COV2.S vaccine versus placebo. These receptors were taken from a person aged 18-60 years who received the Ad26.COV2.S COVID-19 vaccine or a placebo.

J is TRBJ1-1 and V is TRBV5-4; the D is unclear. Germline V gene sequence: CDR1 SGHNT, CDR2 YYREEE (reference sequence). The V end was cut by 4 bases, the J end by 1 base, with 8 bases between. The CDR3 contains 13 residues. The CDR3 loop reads CASSRQTNTEAFF. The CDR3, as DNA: TGTGCCAGCAGCCGACAAACGAACACTGAAGCTTTCTTT.

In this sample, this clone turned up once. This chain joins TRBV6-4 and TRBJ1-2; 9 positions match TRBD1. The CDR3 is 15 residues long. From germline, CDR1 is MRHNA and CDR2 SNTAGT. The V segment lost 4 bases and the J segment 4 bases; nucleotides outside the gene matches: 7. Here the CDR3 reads CASSVEGQGLYGYTF. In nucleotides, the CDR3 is TGTGCCAGCAGTGTTGAGGGACAGGGCCTCTATGGCTACACCTTC.

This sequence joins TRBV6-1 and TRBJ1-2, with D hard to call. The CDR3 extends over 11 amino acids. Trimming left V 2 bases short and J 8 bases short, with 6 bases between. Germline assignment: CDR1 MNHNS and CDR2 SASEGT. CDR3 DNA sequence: TGTGCCAGCAGTGAACCCGCAGGCTACACCTTC. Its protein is CASSEPAGYTF.